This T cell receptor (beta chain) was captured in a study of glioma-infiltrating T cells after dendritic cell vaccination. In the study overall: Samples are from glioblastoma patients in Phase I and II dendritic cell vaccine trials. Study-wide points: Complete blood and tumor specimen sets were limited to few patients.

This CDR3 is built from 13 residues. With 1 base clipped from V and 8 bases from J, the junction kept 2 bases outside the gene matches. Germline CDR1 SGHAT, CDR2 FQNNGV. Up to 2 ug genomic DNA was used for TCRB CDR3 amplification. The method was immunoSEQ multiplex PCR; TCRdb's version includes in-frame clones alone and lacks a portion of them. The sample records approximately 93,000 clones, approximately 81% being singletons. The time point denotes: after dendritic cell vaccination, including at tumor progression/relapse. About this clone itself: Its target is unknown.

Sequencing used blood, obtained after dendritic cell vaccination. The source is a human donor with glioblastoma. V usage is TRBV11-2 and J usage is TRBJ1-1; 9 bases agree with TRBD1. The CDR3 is CASSLVTGGEAFF. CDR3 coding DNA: TGTGCCAGCAGCTTAGTGACAGGGGGAGAAGCTTTCTTT.